This T cell receptor (beta chain) was captured in a study of T-cell reconstitution after alpha-beta-depleted transplantation in children (dated by TCRdb to 2016 to 2017). General notes on the study: T-cell immune reconstitution after TCRalphabeta/CD19-depleted allogeneic hematopoietic cell transplantation in children was quantitatively tracked in the study by means of TCR repertoire profiling. Overall study outcomes, separate from this receptor: In some patients, high TCRbeta diversity at day 60 was attributed to recipient T cells and intrathymic progenitors that had survived conditioning. Over subsequent months, a decline in hyperexpanded clone frequencies was noted, and after one year, T-cell counts and TCRbeta diversity were mostly ascribed to newly produced T cells. The apparently early alphabetaT-cell count recovery about two months after transplant was reportedly dependent on only several hundred rapidly expanded clones derived from non-depleted graft cells.

Per the publication, the treatment or condition label means: allogeneic hematopoietic cell transplantation with graft depleted of TCRalphabeta T cells and CD19 B cells. The transplant recipients were children given TCRalphabeta/CD19-depleted allogeneic hematopoietic cell grafts. The library was generated by PCR. The reads were generated on an Illumina HiSeq 2500. TCR libraries were prepared with molecular barcoding, using unique molecular identifiers to normalize TCRbeta repertoire quantification. TCRdb passed the public sequencing reads through fastp at Q25 and MiXCR, retaining productive beta sequences. All rows with the same CDR3 protein become a single entry with the most common DNA and genes. The sample profile shows fewer than 550,000 distinct CDR3 sequences; about an eighth of them were found once. 14% of the sample belongs to the ten largest clones. The CDR3 measures 15 amino acids from cysteine to phenylalanine. The only DNA kept is the CDR3, 45 bases in frame from the first base. The V and J ends are trimmed by 3 bases and 3 bases, leaving 17 bases between them. CDR1 and CDR2 (GTSNPN, SVGIG) derive from the germline V gene (reference sequence).

As for this clonotype: Which antigen it targets is not known. Base qualities were left out, and no much larger clone turns up one base away.

The source of this sequence is a female patient aged 2-9 years who had a stem cell transplant for aplastic anemia, so the T cells may come from the graft donor. Here the chain combines TRBV30 and TRBJ1-1; TRBD1 could be the D gene, as 6 bases match. Material: PBMCs, mostly from graft donor cells, obtained 180 days after TCRalphabeta/CD19-depleted stem cell transplant. The DNA reads as follows: TGTGCCTGGAGCCCCCCTCCGGGGGCTTACACTGAAGCTTTCTTT. Protein translation: CAWSPPPGAYTEAFF.